A selection of T cell receptor beta chains follows, all from one sample in a study of cytomegalovirus exposure and HLA in healthy donors. TCRdb keeps only in-frame clones here, not all; method: immunoSEQ multiplex PCR. The sample records some 170,000 clones, approximately 85% being singletons. The sample was PBMCs. The receptors come from a girl aged 2-10 years in good health and CMV-seropositive. CDR3s include the opening cysteine and the closing phenylalanine or tryptophan. D genes are given only for firm matches. Expanded clones are given a class, and other clones once, few, many or no size at all.

j_call	clone_size	v_call	d_call	cdr3_aa	cdr3_nt
TRBJ1-5	-	TRBV28	TRBD1	CASSPQGERDQPQHF	TGTGCCAGCAGTCCCCAGGGGGAGAGGGATCAGCCCCAGCATTTT
TRBJ2-7	few	TRBV4-1	TRBD2	CASSLSGSTNEQYF	TGCGCCAGCAGCCTTAGCGGGAGCACGAACGAGCAGTACTTC
TRBJ1-2	-	TRBV5-3	-	CARSLELGGYGYTF	TGTGCCAGAAGCTTGGAGTTGGGGGGATATGGCTACACCTTC
TRBJ2-3	-	TRBV10-1	TRBD2	CASSRTSGSTDTQYF	TGCGCCAGCAGTCGGACTAGCGGGAGCACAGATACGCAGTATTTT
TRBJ2-5	-	TRBV6-6	-	CASSNRQAYQETQYF	TGTGCCAGCAGTAACCGACAGGCATACCAAGAGACCCAGTACTTC
TRBJ2-2	-	TRBV4-2	TRBD2	CASSLLLAGETTGELFF	TGTGCCAGCAGCCTTTTACTAGCGGGAGAGACCACCGGGGAGCTGTTTTTT
TRBJ1-1	few	TRBV13	TRBD1	CASSAGTGWGREAFF	TGTGCCAGCAGCGCTGGGACAGGCTGGGGTCGGGAAGCTTTCTTT
TRBJ1-5	once	TRBV5-1	-	CASSLDGNQPQHF	TGCGCCAGCAGCTTGGACGGGAATCAGCCCCAGCATTTT
TRBJ1-1	-	TRBV5-1	-	CASSLPQGGTEAFF	TGCGCCAGCAGCTTACCACAGGGTGGCACTGAAGCTTTCTTT
TRBJ2-1	-	TRBV6-1	TRBD2	CASSEEAGAYNEQFF	TGTGCCAGCAGTGAAGAAGCGGGAGCCTACAATGAGCAGTTCTTC
TRBJ1-2	-	TRBV30	-	CAWTTDRLSYGYTF	TGTGCCTGGACAACCGACAGGCTGAGCTATGGCTACACCTTC
TRBJ2-3	-	TRBV14	-	CASSQAESTDTQYF	TGTGCCAGCAGCCAAGCGGAGAGCACAGATACGCAGTATTTT